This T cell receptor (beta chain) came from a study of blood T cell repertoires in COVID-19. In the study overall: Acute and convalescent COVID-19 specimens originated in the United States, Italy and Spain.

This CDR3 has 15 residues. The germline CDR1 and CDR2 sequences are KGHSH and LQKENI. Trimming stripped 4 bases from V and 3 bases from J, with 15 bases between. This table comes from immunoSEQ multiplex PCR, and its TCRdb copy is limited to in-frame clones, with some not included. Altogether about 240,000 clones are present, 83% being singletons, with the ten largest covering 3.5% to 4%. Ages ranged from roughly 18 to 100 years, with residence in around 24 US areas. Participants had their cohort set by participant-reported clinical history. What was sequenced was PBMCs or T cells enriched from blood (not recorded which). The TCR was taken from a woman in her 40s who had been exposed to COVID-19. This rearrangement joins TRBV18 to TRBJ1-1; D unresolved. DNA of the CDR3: TGTGCCAGCTCACTGACGACGGTTCGGGACACTGAAGCTTTCTTT. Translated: CASSLTTVRDTEAFF. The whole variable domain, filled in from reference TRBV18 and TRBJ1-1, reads NAGVMQNPRHLVRRRGQEARLRCSPMKGHSHVYWYRQLPEEGLKFMVYLQKENIIDESGMPKERFSAEFPKEGPSILRIQQVVRGDSAAYFCASSLTTVRDTEAFFGQGTRLTVV.